This record covers a single T cell receptor beta chain. Antigen specificity is unknown. The junction departs from the called germline gene at one end, perhaps through a read error. Germline V gene sequence: CDR1 SGHAT, CDR2 FQNNGV. This CDR3 contains 13 residues. This record comes from a study of T cells in Graves' hyperthyroidism and ophthalmopathy. Study-level points and caveats: A model of 13 V-J pairs discriminated ophthalmopathy from stable hyperthyroidism.

Researchers amplified the TCR beta CDR3 regions from RNA transcripts. The HTBI primer set drove a first-round RT-PCR of the TCR CDR3. One entry per CDR3 protein, called by TCRdb with MiXCR from the multiplex PCR reads. The sample lists fewer than 650,000 distinct CDR3 sequences, 12% to 15% occurring once. The sequencing sample was made of blood. The J gene is TRBJ2-7, the V gene TRBV11-2; maybe TRBD1 (5 bases). This TCR was recovered from a woman between 18 and 30 years old with Graves' ophthalmopathy. DNA of the CDR3: TGTGCCAGCAGCTTTGCAGGGCAGTACGGGCAGTACTTC. Protein: CASSFAGQYGQYF.